A single sample is the source of the 21 T cell receptor beta chains below, sequenced in a study of identical twins listed by TCRdb under 2016. Receptors were amplified or captured by 5' RACE. The listed sequencing device is Illumina HiSeq 2000. TCRdb ran its own pipeline on the public reads, namely fastp trimming at Q25 and MiXCR clone calling, and kept in-frame beta chains. Records with the same CDR3 protein are collapsed into one entry carrying the most frequent genes and DNA. This sample gives 1,800,000 or so distinct CDR3 sequences in total; about 30% of them show up just once. The ten largest clones add up to less than 0.35% of the sample. The sample comprised cord blood. The source is a newborn girl in good health.

The rearrangement joins TRBV28 to TRBJ1-2; the D gene is possibly TRBD1 (5 bases). CDR3 size: 13 residues. Trimming removed 6 bases at V and 4 bases at J, with 12 bases between. The V gene's germline CDR1 is MDHEN and CDR2 SYDVKM. The CDR3 nucleotides are TGTGCCAGCAGGGGGGGGGTGCGCTATGGCTACACCTTC. Its protein is CASRGGVRYGYTF.

The chain joins TRBV19 to TRBJ1-1; D not resolved. The germline V and J ends were trimmed by 7 bases and 5 bases, with 17 bases remaining between them. CDR1 and CDR2 from the germline V gene are LNHDA and SQIVND (reference sequence). This CDR3 is built from 14 residues. The CDR3 here is CASTQSRRRTEAFF. The CDR3 region has the DNA TGTGCCAGTACCCAGTCAAGGAGGAGGACTGAAGCTTTCTTT.

The table lists this clonotype with a few counts. It may be a read error: a sequence one base away is much more abundant. The chain combines TRBV12-3 or TRBV12-4 with TRBJ1-1, with D perhaps TRBD1 (5 bases). The germline V and J ends were trimmed by 4 bases and 6 bases, with 6 bases remaining between them. The CDR3 is 11 amino acids. DNA for the CDR3: TGTGCCAGCAGTTGGGGCTCTGAAGCTTTCTTT. Translating it yields CASSWGSEAFF.

This clonotype was observed many times. This chain links TRBV10-3 with TRBJ2-1; the D is unclear. V was pared by 4 bases and J by 5 bases, with 9 bases between. There are 13 residues in the CDR3. Germline loops: CDR1 ENHRY, CDR2 SYGVKD. The chain's CDR3 is CAISGTADNEQFF. CDR3 in DNA: TGTGCCATCAGTGGAACAGCAGACAATGAGCAGTTCTTC.

This clonotype was seen repeatedly, ten times or more. The chain links TRBV7-2 to TRBJ2-3; 11 bases line up with TRBD2. The V gene end was trimmed by 5 bases and the J gene end by 2 bases; junction bases not matched to a gene: 6. The CDR3 has 16 residues. The germline V gene has CDR1 SGHTA and CDR2 FQGNSA. CDR3 loop: CASSRGTSGFTDTQYF. CDR3 DNA: TGTGCCAGCAGCCGAGGGACTAGCGGTTTCACAGATACGCAGTATTTT.

The CDR3, as DNA: TGTGCCAGCAGTGATGGCCAGGCCAGGGATGGCTACACCTTC. Translation: CASSDGQARDGYTF. The rearrangement uses TRBV25-1 and TRBJ1-2; D possibly corresponds to TRBD1 (5 bases). Per the germline V gene, CDR1 is MGHDK and CDR2 is SYGVNS. There are 14 residues in the CDR3. V lost 3 bases, J lost 6 bases, and 14 bases lay in between.

The chain couples TRBV5-1 to TRBJ2-3, with D unclear. Trimming stripped 0 bases from V and 4 bases from J, with 12 bases between. The CDR3 has 15 residues. Germline V gene data show CDR1 as SGHRS and CDR2 as YFSETQ. DNA for the CDR3: TGCGCCAGCAGCTTGGTGGCTGGTCATGCAGATACGCAGTATTTT. Translated, it gives CASSLVAGHADTQYF. Variable domain in full (rest from reference TRBV5-1 and TRBJ2-3): KAGVTQTPRYLIKTRGQQVTLSCSPISGHRSVSWYQQTPGQGLQFLFEYFSETQRNKGNFPGRFSGRQFSNSRSEMNVSTLELGDSALYLCASSLVAGHADTQYFGPGTRLTVL.

This chain's CDR3 is CASSLEDSYYEQYF. The CDR3 coding sequence is TGTGCCAGCAGCTTAGAGGACTCGTACTACGAGCAGTACTTC. The J gene is TRBJ2-7, the V gene TRBV7-8; D possibly corresponds to TRBD2 (5 bases). The CDR3 is 14 residues long. The germline V gene has CDR1 SGHVS and CDR2 FQNEAQ. V lost 1 base to trimming and J lost 3 bases, with 10 bases between them.

Only a few counts were recorded for this clonotype. This chain links TRBV5-1 with TRBJ2-5, with 12 bases aligning to TRBD2. The CDR3 length is 17 residues. With V trimmed by 2 bases and J by 1 base, 6 bases remained unmatched. CDR1 and CDR2 from the germline V gene are SGHRS and YFSETQ. The CDR3 here is CASSLLAGGVTQETQYF. In DNA form, the CDR3 reads TGCGCCAGCAGCTTACTAGCGGGGGGTGTCACCCAAGAGACCCAGTACTTC.

The J gene is TRBJ1-2, the V gene TRBV6-2 or TRBV6-3, with D uncertain. Trimming took off 7 bases at V and 6 bases at J, with 24 bases between the two ends. CDR3 length: 16 amino acids. From germline, CDR1 is MNHEY and CDR2 SVGEGT. The CDR3 DNA is TGTGCCAGCACCGCGACACCGCCTCTTTCATACGATGGCTACACCTTC. Translated: CASTATPPLSYDGYTF.

This chain uses TRBV3-1 with TRBJ1-3; D ambiguous. Germline values: CDR1 LGHDT, CDR2 YNNKEL (reference sequence). This CDR3 has 12 amino acids. V lost 3 bases and J lost 11, with 11 bases in between. The CDR3 here is CASSQSAGAIYF. For the CDR3, the DNA is TGTGCCAGCAGCCAGTCCGCAGGCGCCATATATTTT.

The table lists this clonotype with a few counts. The chain uses TRBV27 and TRBJ1-5; D is unresolved. The CDR3 is made up of 16 amino acids. V shed 5 bases and J shed 2 bases, with 16 bases lying between them. Germline V gene data show CDR1 as MNHEY and CDR2 as SMNVEV (reference sequence). The CDR3 DNA reads as TGTGCCAGCAGTCGCCTGGCCTCTTCGGGCAATCAGCCCCAGCATTTT. Amino acid sequence: CASSRLASSGNQPQHF.

V is TRBV3-1 and J is TRBJ2-5; D is perhaps TRBD2 (6 bases). CDR3 length: 13 residues. Germline CDR1 and CDR2: LGHDT and YNNKEL (reference sequence). Trimming shortened V by 2 bases and J by 11 bases, and 15 bases separated the two germline ends. This chain's CDR3 is CASSQFAGNEQYF. The CDR3 DNA is TGTGCCAGCAGCCAATTTGCGGGGAATGAGCAGTACTTC.

This clonotype was picked up many times. The rearrangement links TRBV28 to TRBJ1-2; D might be TRBD1 (6 bases). This CDR3 is built from 12 residues. V gave up 6 bases and J gave up 8 bases, with 13 bases separating them. Germline CDR1 MDHEN, CDR2 SYDVKM. As DNA, the CDR3 is TGTGCCAGCAGCTTAGGGGGTGTGGGCTACACCTTC. Translated, it gives CASSLGGVGYTF.

The V and J genes are TRBV20-1 and TRBJ2-1; 9 positions match TRBD1. The CDR3 consists of 15 residues. The trim removed 6 bases at V and 5 bases at J, leaving 11 bases unmatched. Per germline, CDR1 DFQATT and CDR2 SNEGSKA (reference sequence). The CDR3 DNA reads as TGCAGTGCAAATGGACAGGGGAAAGGGAACAATGAGCAGTTCTTC. Encoded protein: CSANGQGKGNNEQFF.

This clonotype was counted between two and nine times. This chain links TRBV10-3 with TRBJ1-2; 7 nucleotides match TRBD1. Germline CDR1 reads ENHRY; CDR2 reads SYGVKD. The junction had 5 bases not matched to a gene; V was cut back by 0 bases and J by 7 bases. The CDR3 loop spans 14 amino acids. The CDR3 DNA reads as TGTGCCATCAGTGAGTCACCCGGGACAGCTGGCTACACCTTC. As protein: CAISESPGTAGYTF.

The V and J genes are TRBV20-1 and TRBJ1-2, with 8 bases lining up with TRBD1. The germline V gene has CDR1 DFQATT and CDR2 SNEGSKA (reference sequence). The CDR3 is 14 amino acids. V lost 1 base to trimming and J lost 4 bases; unmatched junction nucleotides: 5. The CDR3 DNA reads TGCAGTGCTAGAGCCGGACAGGGACTCTATGGCTACACCTTC. Its translation: CSARAGQGLYGYTF.

The chain combines TRBV7-7 with TRBJ2-1; unclear D gene. The J call may be incorrect, as the DNA end agrees better with TRBJ2-7. The CDR3 loop spans 15 amino acids. CDR1 is SSHAT, CDR2 FNYEAQ, per germline (reference sequence). The CDR3 protein is CASSLSRPPYNEQYF. The CDR3 nucleotides are TGTGCCAGCAGCTTAAGCCGGCCCCCCTACAATGAGCAGTACTTC.

V and J are TRBV19 and TRBJ1-1; 8 bases agree with TRBD1. Unmatched junction bases numbered 7, after V lost 8 bases and J lost 5 bases. In germline, CDR1 is LNHDA, CDR2 SQIVND (reference sequence). CDR3 length equals 13 residues. Written as DNA, the CDR3 is TGTGCCAGTGGCAGGGGGCGGGGGACTGAAGCTTTCTTT. As protein: CASGRGRGTEAFF.

This rearrangement joins TRBV7-6 to TRBJ2-1, with D tentatively TRBD2 (6 bases). The CDR3 contains 14 residues. Germline CDR1 is SGHVS and CDR2 is FNYEAQ. V was trimmed by 5 bases and J by 9 bases, leaving 17 bases between them. This CDR3 reads CASSRTTPGGEQFF. In nucleotides, the CDR3 is TGTGCCAGCAGCAGGACTACCCCCGGGGGTGAGCAGTTCTTC.

This chain connects TRBV6-5 to TRBJ1-1, with 8 bases aligning to TRBD1. The V segment lost 2 bases and the J segment 2 bases; nucleotides outside the gene matches: 13. This CDR3 region has 18 residues. Germline V CDR1 and CDR2: MNHEY, SVGAGI. This CDR3 reads CASSYANRGWGLNTEAFF. The CDR3 nucleotides are TGTGCCAGCAGTTACGCTAACAGGGGGTGGGGGTTAAACACTGAAGCTTTCTTT.